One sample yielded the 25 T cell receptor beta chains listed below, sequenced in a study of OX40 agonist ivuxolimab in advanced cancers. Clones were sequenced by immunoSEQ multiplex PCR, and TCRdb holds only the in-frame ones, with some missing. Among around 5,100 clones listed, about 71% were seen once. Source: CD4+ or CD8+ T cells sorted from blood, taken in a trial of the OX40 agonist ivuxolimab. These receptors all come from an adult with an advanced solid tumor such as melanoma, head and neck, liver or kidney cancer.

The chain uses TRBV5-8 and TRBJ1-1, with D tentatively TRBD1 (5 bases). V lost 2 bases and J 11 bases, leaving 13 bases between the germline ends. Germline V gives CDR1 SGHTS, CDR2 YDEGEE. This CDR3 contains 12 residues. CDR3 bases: TGTGCCAGCAGCTTTTATGCCAGGGAGGCTTTCTTT. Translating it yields CASSFYAREAFF.

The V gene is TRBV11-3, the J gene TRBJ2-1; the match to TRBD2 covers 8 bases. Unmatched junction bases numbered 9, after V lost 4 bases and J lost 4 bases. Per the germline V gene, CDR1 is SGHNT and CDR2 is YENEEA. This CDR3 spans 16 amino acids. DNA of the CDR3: TGTGCCAGCAGCTCGACTAGCGCCCCTCTTTACAATGAGCAGTTCTTC. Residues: CASSSTSAPLYNEQFF.

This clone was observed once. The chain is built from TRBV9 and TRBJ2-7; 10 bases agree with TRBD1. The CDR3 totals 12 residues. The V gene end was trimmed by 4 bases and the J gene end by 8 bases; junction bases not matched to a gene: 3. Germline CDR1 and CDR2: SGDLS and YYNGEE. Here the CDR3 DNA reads TGTGCCAGCAGCAGGACAGGGGGGCAGCAGTACTTC. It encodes CASSRTGGQQYF. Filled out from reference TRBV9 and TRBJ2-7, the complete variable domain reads DSGVTQTPKHLITATGQRVTLRCSPRSGDLSVYWYQQSLDQGLQFLIQYYNGEERAKGNILERFSAQQFPDLHSELNLSSLELGDSALYFCASSRTGGQQYFGPGTRLTVT.

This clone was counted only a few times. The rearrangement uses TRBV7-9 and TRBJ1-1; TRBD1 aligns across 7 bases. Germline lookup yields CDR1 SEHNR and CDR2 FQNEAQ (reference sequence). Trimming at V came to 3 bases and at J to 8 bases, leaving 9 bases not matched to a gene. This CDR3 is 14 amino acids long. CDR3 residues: CASSFRADREEAFF. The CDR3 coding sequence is TGTGCCAGCAGCTTTCGGGCCGACAGGGAAGAAGCTTTCTTT.

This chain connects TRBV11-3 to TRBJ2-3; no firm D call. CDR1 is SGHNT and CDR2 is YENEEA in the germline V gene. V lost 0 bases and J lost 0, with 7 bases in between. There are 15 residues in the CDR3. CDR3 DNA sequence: TGTGCCAGCAGCTTAGAAGGGCGCAGCACAGATACGCAGTATTTT. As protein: CASSLEGRSTDTQYF. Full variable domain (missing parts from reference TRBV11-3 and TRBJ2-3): EAGVVQSPRYKIIEKKQPVAFWCNPISGHNTLYWYLQNLGQGPELLIRYENEEAVDDSQLPKDRFSAERLKGVDSTLKIQPAELGDSAVYLCASSLEGRSTDTQYFGPGTRLTVL.

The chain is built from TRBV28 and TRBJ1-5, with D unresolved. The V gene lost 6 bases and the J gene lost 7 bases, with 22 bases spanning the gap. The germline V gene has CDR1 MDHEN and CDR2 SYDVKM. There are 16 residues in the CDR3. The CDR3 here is CASRRLEGWPFQPQHF. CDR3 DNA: TGTGCCAGCAGACGACTGGAAGGTTGGCCGTTCCAGCCCCAGCATTTT.

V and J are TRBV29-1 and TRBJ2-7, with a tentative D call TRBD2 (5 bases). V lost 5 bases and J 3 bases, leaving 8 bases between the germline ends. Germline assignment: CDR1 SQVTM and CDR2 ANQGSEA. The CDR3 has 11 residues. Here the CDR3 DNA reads TGCAGCGTTTTCCGGGACTACGAGCAGTACTTC. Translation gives CSVFRDYEQYF.

The CDR3 region has the DNA TGCGCCAGCAGCCAAGATATCATAACTAACTATGGCTACACCTTC. Translation gives CASSQDIITNYGYTF. The rearrangement uses TRBV4-3 and TRBJ1-2; no clear D. Trimming took 0 bases from V and 0 from J, leaving 8 bases between them. CDR3 length: 15 amino acids. Germline loops: CDR1 LGHNA, CDR2 YSLEER.

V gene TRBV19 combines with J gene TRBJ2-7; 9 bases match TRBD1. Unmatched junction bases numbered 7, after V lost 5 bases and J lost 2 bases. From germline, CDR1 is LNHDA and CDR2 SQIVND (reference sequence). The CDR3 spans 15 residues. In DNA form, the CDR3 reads TGTGCCAGTAGTTTTGGGACAGGGCCTACCTACGAGCAGTACTTC. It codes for CASSFGTGPTYEQYF.

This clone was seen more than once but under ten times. CDR3 loop: CASSLGTGSYGYTF. The DNA for the CDR3 is TGTGCCAGCAGTCTAGGAACAGGGTCGTATGGCTACACCTTC. The chain is built from TRBV27 and TRBJ1-2; tentative D call: TRBD1 (6 bases). Trimming took off 5 bases at V and 5 bases at J, with 15 bases between the two ends. Germline V gene lookup returns CDR1 MNHEY and CDR2 SMNVEV (reference sequence). This CDR3 has 14 amino acids.

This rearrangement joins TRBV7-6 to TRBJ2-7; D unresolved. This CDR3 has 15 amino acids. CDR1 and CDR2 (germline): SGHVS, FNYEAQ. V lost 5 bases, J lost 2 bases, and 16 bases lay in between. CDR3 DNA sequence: TGTGCCAGCAGCCCACGGCATGGTCTTACCTACGAGCAGTACTTC. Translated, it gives CASSPRHGLTYEQYF.

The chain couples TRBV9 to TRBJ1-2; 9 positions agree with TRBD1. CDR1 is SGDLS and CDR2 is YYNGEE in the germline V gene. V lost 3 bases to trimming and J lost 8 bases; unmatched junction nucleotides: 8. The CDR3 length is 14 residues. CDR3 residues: CASSALQGADGYTF. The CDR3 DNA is TGTGCCAGCAGCGCACTACAGGGGGCGGACGGCTACACCTTC.

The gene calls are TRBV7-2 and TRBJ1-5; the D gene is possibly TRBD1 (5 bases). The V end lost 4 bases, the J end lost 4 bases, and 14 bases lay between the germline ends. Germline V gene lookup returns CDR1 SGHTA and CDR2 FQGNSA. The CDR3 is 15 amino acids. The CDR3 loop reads CASSSSSGKNQPQHF. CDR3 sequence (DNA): TGTGCCAGCAGCTCCTCCTCAGGGAAGAATCAGCCCCAGCATTTT.

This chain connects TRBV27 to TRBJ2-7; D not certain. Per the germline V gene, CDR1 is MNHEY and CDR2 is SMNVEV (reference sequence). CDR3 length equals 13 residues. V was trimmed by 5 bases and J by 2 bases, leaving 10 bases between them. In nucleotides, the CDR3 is TGTGCCAGCAGTCCTAGTACGCCCTACGAGCAGTACTTC. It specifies CASSPSTPYEQYF.

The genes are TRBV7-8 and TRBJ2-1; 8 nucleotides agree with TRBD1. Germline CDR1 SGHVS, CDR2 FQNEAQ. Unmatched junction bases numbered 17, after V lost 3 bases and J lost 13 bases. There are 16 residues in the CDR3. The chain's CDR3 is CASSLDGTGAWGGQFF. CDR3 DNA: TGTGCCAGCAGCTTGGACGGGACAGGTGCTTGGGGCGGTCAGTTCTTC.

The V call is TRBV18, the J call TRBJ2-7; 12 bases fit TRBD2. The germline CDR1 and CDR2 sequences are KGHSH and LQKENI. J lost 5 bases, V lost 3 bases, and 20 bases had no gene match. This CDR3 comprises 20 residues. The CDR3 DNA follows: TGTGCCAGCTCACCCACCTCAGGGGTCCCCGTGACTAGCGGGAGTCACGAGCAGTACTTC. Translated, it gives CASSPTSGVPVTSGSHEQYF.

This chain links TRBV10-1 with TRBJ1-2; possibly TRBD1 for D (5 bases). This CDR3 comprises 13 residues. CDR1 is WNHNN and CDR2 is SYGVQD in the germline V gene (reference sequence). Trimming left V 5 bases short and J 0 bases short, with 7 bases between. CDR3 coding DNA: TGCGCCAGCAGTCGGACATCTAACTATGGCTACACCTTC. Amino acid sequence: CASSRTSNYGYTF.

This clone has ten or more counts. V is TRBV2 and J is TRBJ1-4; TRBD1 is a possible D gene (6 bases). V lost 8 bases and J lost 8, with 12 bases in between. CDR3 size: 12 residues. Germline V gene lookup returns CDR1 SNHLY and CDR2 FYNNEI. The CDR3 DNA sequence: TGTGCCAGCGAGGGGGACCCAGAAAAACTGTTTTTT. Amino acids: CASEGDPEKLFF.

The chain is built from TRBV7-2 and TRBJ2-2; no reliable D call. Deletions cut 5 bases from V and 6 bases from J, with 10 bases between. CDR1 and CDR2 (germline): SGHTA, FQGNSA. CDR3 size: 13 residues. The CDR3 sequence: CASSVVGAGELFF. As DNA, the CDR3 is TGTGCCAGCAGCGTAGTAGGAGCCGGGGAGCTGTTTTTT.

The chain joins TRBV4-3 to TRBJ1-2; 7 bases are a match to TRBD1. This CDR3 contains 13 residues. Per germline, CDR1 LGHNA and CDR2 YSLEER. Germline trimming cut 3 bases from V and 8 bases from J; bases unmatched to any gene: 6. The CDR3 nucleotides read TGCGCCAGCAGCCATACAGGGGCGAGGGGCTACACCTTC. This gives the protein CASSHTGARGYTF.

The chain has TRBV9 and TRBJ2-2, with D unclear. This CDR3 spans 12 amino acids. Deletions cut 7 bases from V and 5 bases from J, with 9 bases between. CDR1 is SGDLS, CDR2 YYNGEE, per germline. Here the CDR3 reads CASADGTGELFF. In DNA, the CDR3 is TGTGCCAGCGCGGACGGGACCGGGGAGCTGTTTTTT.

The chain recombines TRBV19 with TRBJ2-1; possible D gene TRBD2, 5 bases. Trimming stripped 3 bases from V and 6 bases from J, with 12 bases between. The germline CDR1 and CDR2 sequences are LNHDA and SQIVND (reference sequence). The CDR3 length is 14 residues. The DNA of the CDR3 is TGTGCCAGTAGTATTTTTCTCCGGGGCAATGAGCAGTTCTTC. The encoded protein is CASSIFLRGNEQFF.

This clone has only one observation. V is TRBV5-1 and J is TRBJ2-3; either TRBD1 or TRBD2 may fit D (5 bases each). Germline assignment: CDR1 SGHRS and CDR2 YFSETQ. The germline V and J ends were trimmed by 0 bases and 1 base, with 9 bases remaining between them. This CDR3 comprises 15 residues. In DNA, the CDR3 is TGCGCCAGCAGCTTGGGAGGGGACGGCACAGATACGCAGTATTTT. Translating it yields CASSLGGDGTDTQYF.

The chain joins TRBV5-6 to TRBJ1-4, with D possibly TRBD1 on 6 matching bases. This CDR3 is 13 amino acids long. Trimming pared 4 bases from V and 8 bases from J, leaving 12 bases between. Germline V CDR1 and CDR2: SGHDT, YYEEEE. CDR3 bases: TGTGCCAGCAGCACGGGACAAAGGGAAAAACTGTTTTTT. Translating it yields CASSTGQREKLFF.

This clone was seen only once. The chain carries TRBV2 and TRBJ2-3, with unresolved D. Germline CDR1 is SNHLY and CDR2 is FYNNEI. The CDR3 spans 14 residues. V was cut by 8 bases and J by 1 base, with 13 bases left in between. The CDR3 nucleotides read TGTGCCAGCGTCGCCCGAGGCGGCACAGATACGCAGTATTTT. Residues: CASVARGGTDTQYF.